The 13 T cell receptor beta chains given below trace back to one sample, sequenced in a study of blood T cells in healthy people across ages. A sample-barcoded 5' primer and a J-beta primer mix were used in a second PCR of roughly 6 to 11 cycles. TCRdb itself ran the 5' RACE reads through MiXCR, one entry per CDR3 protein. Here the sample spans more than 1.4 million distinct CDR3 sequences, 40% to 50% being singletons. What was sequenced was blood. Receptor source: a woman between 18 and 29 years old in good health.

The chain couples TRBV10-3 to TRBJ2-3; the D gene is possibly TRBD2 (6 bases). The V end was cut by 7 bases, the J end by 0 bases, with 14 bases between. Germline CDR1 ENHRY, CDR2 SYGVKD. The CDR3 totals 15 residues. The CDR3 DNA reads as TGTGCCATCATGCCAGGAGGGGTCAGCACAGATACGCAGTATTTT. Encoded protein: CAIMPGGVSTDTQYF.

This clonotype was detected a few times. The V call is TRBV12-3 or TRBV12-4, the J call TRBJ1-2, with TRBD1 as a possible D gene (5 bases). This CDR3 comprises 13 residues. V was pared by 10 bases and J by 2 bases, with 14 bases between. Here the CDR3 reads CAIPPQGNYGYTF. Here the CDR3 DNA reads TGTGCCATCCCCCCCCAGGGCAACTATGGCTACACCTTC.

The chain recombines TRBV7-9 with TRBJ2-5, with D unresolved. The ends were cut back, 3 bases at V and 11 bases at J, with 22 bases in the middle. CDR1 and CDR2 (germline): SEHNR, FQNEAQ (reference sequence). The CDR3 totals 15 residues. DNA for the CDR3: TGTGCCAGCAGCTTCGGAAGGGTTAATAGCTACGGGCAGTACTTC. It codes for CASSFGRVNSYGQYF.

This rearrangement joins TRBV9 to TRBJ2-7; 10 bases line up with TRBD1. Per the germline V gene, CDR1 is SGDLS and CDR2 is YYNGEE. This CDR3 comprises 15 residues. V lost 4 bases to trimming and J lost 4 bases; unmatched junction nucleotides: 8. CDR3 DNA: TGTGCCAGCAGCCCGAAGGGACAGGGGAATTACGAGCAGTACTTC. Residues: CASSPKGQGNYEQYF.

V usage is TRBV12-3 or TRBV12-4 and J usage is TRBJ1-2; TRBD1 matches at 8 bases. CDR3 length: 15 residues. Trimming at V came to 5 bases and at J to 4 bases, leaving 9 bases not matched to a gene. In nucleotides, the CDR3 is TGTGCCAGCAGTGTAAGAGCAGGGGGCGGCTATGGCTACACCTTC. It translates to CASSVRAGGGYGYTF.

CDR3 loop: CASSLRSGFAEAFF. The CDR3, as DNA: TGTGCCAGCAGTTTAAGATCGGGGTTTGCTGAAGCTTTCTTT. The chain links TRBV12-3 or TRBV12-4 to TRBJ1-1; D is uncertain. The length of the CDR3 is 14 residues. Trimming pared 2 bases from V and 6 bases from J, leaving 13 bases between.

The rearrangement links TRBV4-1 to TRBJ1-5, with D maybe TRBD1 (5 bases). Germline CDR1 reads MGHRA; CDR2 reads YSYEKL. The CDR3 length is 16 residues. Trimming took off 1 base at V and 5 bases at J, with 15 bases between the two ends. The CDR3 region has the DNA TGCGCCAGCAGCCAAGCGGGACCGCATCCGGATCAGCCCCAGCATTTT. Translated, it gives CASSQAGPHPDQPQHF.

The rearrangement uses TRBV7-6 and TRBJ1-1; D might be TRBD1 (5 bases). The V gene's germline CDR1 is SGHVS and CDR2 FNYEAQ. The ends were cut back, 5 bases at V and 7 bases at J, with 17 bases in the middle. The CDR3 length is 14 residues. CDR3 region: CASSAQAGGFEAFF. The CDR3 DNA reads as TGTGCCAGCAGCGCTCAAGCGGGGGGTTTTGAAGCTTTCTTT.

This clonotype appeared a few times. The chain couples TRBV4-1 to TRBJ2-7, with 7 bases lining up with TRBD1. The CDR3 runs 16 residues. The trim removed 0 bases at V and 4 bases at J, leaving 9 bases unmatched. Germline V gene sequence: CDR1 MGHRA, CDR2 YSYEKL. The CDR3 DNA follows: TGCGCCAGCAGCCAAGATGGGACAGTACAAAAATACGAGCAGTACTTC. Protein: CASSQDGTVQKYEQYF.

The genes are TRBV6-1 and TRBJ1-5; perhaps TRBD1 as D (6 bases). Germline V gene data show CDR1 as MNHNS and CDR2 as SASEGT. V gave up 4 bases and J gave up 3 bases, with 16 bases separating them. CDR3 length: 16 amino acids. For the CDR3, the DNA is TGTGCCAGCAGTGGCGAGGGGGTTGGCTCCAATCAGCCCCAGCATTTT. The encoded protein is CASSGEGVGSNQPQHF.

Written as DNA, the CDR3 is TGTGCCAGCTCACGGGGTAGAGTTGCGATCTACGAGCAGTACTTC. Its protein product is CASSRGRVAIYEQYF. The V call is TRBV18, the J call TRBJ2-7; D remains ambiguous. Germline CDR1 reads KGHSH; CDR2 reads LQKENI. CDR3 length equals 15 residues. The V and J ends lost 4 bases and 3 bases respectively, with 16 bases between them.

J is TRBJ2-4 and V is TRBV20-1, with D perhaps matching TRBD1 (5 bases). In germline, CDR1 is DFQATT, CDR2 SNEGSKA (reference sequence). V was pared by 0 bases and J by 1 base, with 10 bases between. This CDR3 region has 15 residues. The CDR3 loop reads CSARDWRQAKNIQYF. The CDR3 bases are TGCAGTGCTAGAGATTGGCGACAGGCCAAAAACATTCAGTACTTC.

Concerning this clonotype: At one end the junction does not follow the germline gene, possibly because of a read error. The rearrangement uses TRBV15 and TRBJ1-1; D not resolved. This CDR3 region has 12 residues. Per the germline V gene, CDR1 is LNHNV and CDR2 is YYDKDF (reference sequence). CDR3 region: CATNRQNTEAFF. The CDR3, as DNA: TGTGCCACCAACAGACAGAACACTGAAGCTTTCTTT.